These T cell receptor beta chains were read from a single sample in a study of CD8 T cells in ankylosing spondylitis. TCRdb reprocessed the 5' RACE reads via MiXCR and lists one record per CDR3 protein. The sample holds 750,000 to 850,000 distinct CDR3 sequences; about 10% are singletons and the top ten take roughly 0.51%. Sequencing used blood, either unsorted or a sorted T cell fraction (not recorded which). The receptors were sampled from a male donor with ankylosing spondylitis. CDR3s include the opening cysteine and the closing phenylalanine or tryptophan. The D gene is left open where the match is weak. The size entry is marked missing in some rows and otherwise reads once, few, many or a size class.

cdr3_length: 14; clone_size: many; d_call: TRBD2; j_call: TRBJ2-1; v_call: TRBV12-3/TRBV12-4; cdr3_nt: TGTGCCAGCAGCCGGACTAGACGTCAAAATGAGCAGTTCTTC; cdr3_aa: CASSRTRRQNEQFF
cdr3_length: 14; clone_size: few; d_call: TRBD1; j_call: TRBJ1-2; v_call: TRBV2; cdr3_nt: TGTGCCAGCACGGCGGGACAGGGAAACTATGGCTACACCTTC; cdr3_aa: CASTAGQGNYGYTF
cdr3_length: 14; clone_size: .; d_call: TRBD1; j_call: TRBJ2-3; v_call: TRBV4-3; cdr3_nt: TGCGCCAGCAGCCAGGACAGGCCAACTCATACGCAGTATTTT; cdr3_aa: CASSQDRPTHTQYF
cdr3_length: 12; clone_size: many; d_call: TRBD1; j_call: TRBJ2-1; v_call: TRBV29-1; cdr3_nt: TGCAGCGCTACGACAGGGTACAATGAGCAGTTCTTC; cdr3_aa: CSATTGYNEQFF
cdr3_length: 16; clone_size: once; d_call: .; j_call: TRBJ1-5; v_call: TRBV6-1; cdr3_nt: TGTGCCAGCAGTGATAGAAGGGTGTATAGCAATCAGCCCCAGCATTTT; cdr3_aa: CASSDRRVYSNQPQHF
cdr3_length: 15; clone_size: .; d_call: TRBD1; j_call: TRBJ1-1; v_call: TRBV4-1; cdr3_nt: TGCGCCAGCAGCCAAGGAGAGATACAGGGGACCGAAGCTTTCTTT; cdr3_aa: CASSQGEIQGTEAFF
cdr3_length: 15; clone_size: few; d_call: TRBD1; j_call: TRBJ1-5; v_call: TRBV12-3/TRBV12-4; cdr3_nt: TGTGCCAGCAGTTTCAGAGGGGGCTTCAATCAGCCCCAGCATTTT; cdr3_aa: CASSFRGGFNQPQHF
cdr3_length: 15; clone_size: many; d_call: TRBD1; j_call: TRBJ1-4; v_call: TRBV12-3/TRBV12-4; cdr3_nt: TGTGCCAGCAGTTCCCCGGACAGGGGGCTTGAAAAACTGTTTTTT; cdr3_aa: CASSSPDRGLEKLFF
cdr3_length: 14; clone_size: few; d_call: .; j_call: TRBJ1-6; v_call: TRBV7-2; cdr3_nt: TGTGCCAGCAGCTTAGTTTGGCTGAGTTCACCCCTCCACTTT; cdr3_aa: CASSLVWLSSPLHF
cdr3_length: 16; clone_size: many; d_call: TRBD2; j_call: TRBJ2-1; v_call: TRBV28; cdr3_nt: TGTGCCAGCAGAGGGACTAGCGGGAGCTCCTACAATGAGCAGTTCTTC; cdr3_aa: CASRGTSGSSYNEQFF
cdr3_length: 14; clone_size: few; d_call: TRBD1; j_call: TRBJ1-2; v_call: TRBV20-1; cdr3_nt: TGCAGTGCTAGAGATAACGGACAGGGGTATGGCTACACCTTC; cdr3_aa: CSARDNGQGYGYTF
cdr3_length: 15; clone_size: .; d_call: .; j_call: TRBJ2-7; v_call: TRBV13; cdr3_nt: TGTGCCAGCAGCCTGTACCGGGACTTAAGAGTCGAGCAGTACTTC; cdr3_aa: CASSLYRDLRVEQYF
cdr3_length: 15; clone_size: .; d_call: .; j_call: TRBJ2-1; v_call: TRBV6-2/TRBV6-3; cdr3_nt: TGTGCCAGCAGAGAAGACAGAGACTCATACAATGAGGAGTTCTTC; cdr3_aa: CASREDRDSYNEEFF
cdr3_length: 13; clone_size: few; d_call: .; j_call: TRBJ2-7; v_call: TRBV7-8; cdr3_nt: TGTGCCAGCAGCCCAGCCTCCCGGGTCGAGCAGTACTTC; cdr3_aa: CASSPASRVEQYF
cdr3_length: 14; clone_size: .; d_call: .; j_call: TRBJ2-7; v_call: TRBV11-3; cdr3_nt: TGTGCCAGCAGCCCGGGACGACTCTCCTACGAGCAGTACTTC; cdr3_aa: CASSPGRLSYEQYF
cdr3_length: 12; clone_size: few; d_call: .; j_call: TRBJ2-7; v_call: TRBV20-1; cdr3_nt: TGCAGTGCTAGTACCTTCTCCTACGAGCAGTACTTC; cdr3_aa: CSASTFSYEQYF
cdr3_length: 14; clone_size: many; d_call: .; j_call: TRBJ2-2; v_call: TRBV2; cdr3_nt: TGTGCCAGCACAGGAAACGCGAACACCGGGGAGCTGTTTTTT; cdr3_aa: CASTGNANTGELFF
cdr3_length: 15; clone_size: .; d_call: .; j_call: TRBJ1-4; v_call: TRBV11-2; cdr3_nt: TGTGCCAGCATCCGGGGCCCTGCAACTAATGAAAAACTGTTTTTT; cdr3_aa: CASIRGPATNEKLFF
cdr3_length: 14; clone_size: .; d_call: TRBD1; j_call: TRBJ2-1; v_call: TRBV6-1; cdr3_nt: TGTGCCAGCTCAGTTTACAGGGGATACAATGAGCAGTTCTTC; cdr3_aa: CASSVYRGYNEQFF
cdr3_length: 15; clone_size: few; d_call: TRBD1; j_call: TRBJ2-1; v_call: TRBV7-9; cdr3_nt: TGTGCCAGCAGCTCCACTGGGACAGGGGAGCTTGAGCAGTTCTTC; cdr3_aa: CASSSTGTGELEQFF
cdr3_length: 13; clone_size: many; d_call: .; j_call: TRBJ2-3; v_call: TRBV4-2; cdr3_nt: TGTGCCAGCAGCCAAGAGCGACTAGTTACGCAGTATTTT; cdr3_aa: CASSQERLVTQYF
cdr3_length: 17; clone_size: .; d_call: .; j_call: TRBJ1-2; v_call: TRBV4-3; cdr3_nt: TGCGCCAGCAGCCTCACCCAAGCACAGGCTTTTGGGTATGGCTACACCTTC; cdr3_aa: CASSLTQAQAFGYGYTF
cdr3_length: 10; clone_size: many; d_call: .; j_call: TRBJ2-7; v_call: TRBV6-2/TRBV6-3; cdr3_nt: TGTGCCAGCGGGGGCTACGAGCAGTACTTC; cdr3_aa: CASGGYEQYF
cdr3_length: 11; clone_size: many; d_call: .; j_call: TRBJ1-1; v_call: TRBV7-2; cdr3_nt: TGTGCCAGCAGGGGTCCGGGCCCAGCTTTCTTT; cdr3_aa: CASRGPGPAFF
cdr3_length: 17; clone_size: .; d_call: TRBD1; j_call: TRBJ2-1; v_call: TRBV24-1; cdr3_nt: TGTGCCACCAGTGACCCGGGACAGGGGGGTTCGTACAATGAGCAGTTCTTC; cdr3_aa: CATSDPGQGGSYNEQFF
cdr3_length: 17; clone_size: .; d_call: .; j_call: TRBJ1-4; v_call: TRBV10-2; cdr3_nt: TGCGCCAGCAGTGAGTCAACCACCGGCCCCGAAGGGGAAAAACTGTTTTTT; cdr3_aa: CASSESTTGPEGEKLFF
cdr3_length: 11; clone_size: .; d_call: .; j_call: TRBJ2-4; v_call: TRBV20-1; cdr3_nt: TGCAGTGCTAGAGCAGGGGACATTCAGTACTTC; cdr3_aa: CSARAGDIQYF
cdr3_length: 14; clone_size: .; d_call: .; j_call: TRBJ1-2; v_call: TRBV5-5; cdr3_nt: TGTGCCAGCAGCCTCCCTGACAGTATCTATGGCTACACCTTC; cdr3_aa: CASSLPDSIYGYTF
cdr3_length: 14; clone_size: .; d_call: .; j_call: TRBJ2-3; v_call: TRBV29-1; cdr3_nt: TGCAGCGGTAGCGGAGTGATAAGCACAGATACGCAGTATTTT; cdr3_aa: CSGSGVISTDTQYF
cdr3_length: 16; clone_size: .; d_call: TRBD2; j_call: TRBJ2-1; v_call: TRBV7-2; cdr3_nt: TGTGCCAGCAGCTTAGATGCTAGCGGGACCTACAATGAGCAGTTCTTC; cdr3_aa: CASSLDASGTYNEQFF
cdr3_length: 14; clone_size: .; d_call: .; j_call: TRBJ2-1; v_call: TRBV11-2; cdr3_nt: TGTGCCAGCAGCTTAGCGCCAGATCCCTATGAGCAGTTCTTC; cdr3_aa: CASSLAPDPYEQFF
cdr3_length: 12; clone_size: many; d_call: .; j_call: TRBJ1-2; v_call: TRBV20-1; cdr3_nt: TGCAGTGCTAGAAACAAGGACTATGGCTACACCTTC; cdr3_aa: CSARNKDYGYTF
cdr3_length: 15; clone_size: few; d_call: TRBD2; j_call: TRBJ2-1; v_call: TRBV4-3; cdr3_nt: TGCGCCAGCAGCCTCGAGAGGCTAGCGGGATATGAGCAGTTCTTC; cdr3_aa: CASSLERLAGYEQFF
cdr3_length: 14; clone_size: .; d_call: .; j_call: TRBJ2-3; v_call: TRBV10-1; cdr3_nt: TGCGCCAGCAGTGAAGGCAGGCTAGGGGATACGCAGTATTTT; cdr3_aa: CASSEGRLGDTQYF